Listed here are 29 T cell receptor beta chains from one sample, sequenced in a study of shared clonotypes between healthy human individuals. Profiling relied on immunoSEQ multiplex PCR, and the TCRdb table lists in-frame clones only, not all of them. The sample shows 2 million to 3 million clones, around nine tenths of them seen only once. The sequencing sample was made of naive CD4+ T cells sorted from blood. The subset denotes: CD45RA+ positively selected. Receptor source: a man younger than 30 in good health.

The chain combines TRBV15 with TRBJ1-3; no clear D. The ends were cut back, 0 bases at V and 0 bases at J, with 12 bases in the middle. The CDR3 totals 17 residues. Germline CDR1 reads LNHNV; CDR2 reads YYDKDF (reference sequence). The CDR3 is CATSRDSAGVSGNTIYF. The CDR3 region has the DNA TGTGCCACCAGCAGAGATTCGGCAGGTGTCTCTGGAAACACCATATATTTT.

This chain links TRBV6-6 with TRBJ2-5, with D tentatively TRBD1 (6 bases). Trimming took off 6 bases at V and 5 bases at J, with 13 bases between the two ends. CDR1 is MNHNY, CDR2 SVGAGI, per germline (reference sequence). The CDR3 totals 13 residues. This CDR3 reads CASRRGQGETQYF. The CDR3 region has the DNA TGTGCCAGCAGGAGGGGCCAGGGGGAGACCCAGTACTTC.

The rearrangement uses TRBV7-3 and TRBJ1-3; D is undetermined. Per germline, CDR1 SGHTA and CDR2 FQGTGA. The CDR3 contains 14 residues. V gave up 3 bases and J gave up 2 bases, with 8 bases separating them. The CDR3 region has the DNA TGTGCCAGCAGCTTGGGTATGACTGGAAACACCATATATTTT. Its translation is CASSLGMTGNTIYF.

The CDR3 DNA reads TGTGCCAGCAGCCCAGGACAGGTGACTAACTATGGCTACACCTTC. Encoded protein: CASSPGQVTNYGYTF. The chain links TRBV5-4 to TRBJ1-2; TRBD1 matches at 7 bases. The V and J ends lost 4 bases and 0 bases, in that order; junction bases with no gene match: 6. Germline V gene data show CDR1 as SGHNT and CDR2 as YYREEE (reference sequence). CDR3 length: 15 amino acids.

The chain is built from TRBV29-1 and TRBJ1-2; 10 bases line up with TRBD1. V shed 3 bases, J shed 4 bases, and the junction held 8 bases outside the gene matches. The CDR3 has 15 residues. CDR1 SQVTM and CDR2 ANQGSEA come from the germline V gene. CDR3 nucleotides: TGCAGCGTTGACGAACCCGGACAGGGGGGCTATGGCTACACCTTC. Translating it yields CSVDEPGQGGYGYTF. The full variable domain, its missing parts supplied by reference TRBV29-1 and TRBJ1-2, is SAVISQKPSRDICQRGTSLTIQCQVDSQVTMMFWYRQQPGQSLTLIATANQGSEATYESGFVIDKFPISRPNLTFSTLTVSNMSPEDSSIYLCSVDEPGQGGYGYTFGSGTRLTVV.

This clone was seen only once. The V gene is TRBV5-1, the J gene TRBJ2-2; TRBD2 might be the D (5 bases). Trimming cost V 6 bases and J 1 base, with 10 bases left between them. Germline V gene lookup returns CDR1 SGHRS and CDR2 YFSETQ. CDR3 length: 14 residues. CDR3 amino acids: CASKVGRNTGELFF. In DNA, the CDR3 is TGCGCCAGCAAAGTAGGGAGGAACACCGGGGAGCTGTTTTTT.

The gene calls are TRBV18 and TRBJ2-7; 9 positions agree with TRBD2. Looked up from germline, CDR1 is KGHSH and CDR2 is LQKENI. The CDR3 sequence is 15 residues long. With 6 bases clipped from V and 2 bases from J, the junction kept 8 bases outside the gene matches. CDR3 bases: TGTGCCAGCTCGCCCAACTGGACTAGCGCCTACGAGCAGTACTTC. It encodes CASSPNWTSAYEQYF.

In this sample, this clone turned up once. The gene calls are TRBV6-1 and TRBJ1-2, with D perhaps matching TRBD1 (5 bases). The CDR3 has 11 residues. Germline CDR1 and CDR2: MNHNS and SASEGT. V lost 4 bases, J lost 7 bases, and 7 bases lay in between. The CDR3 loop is CASSGQGGYTF. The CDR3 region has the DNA TGTGCCAGCAGTGGGCAGGGTGGCTACACCTTC.

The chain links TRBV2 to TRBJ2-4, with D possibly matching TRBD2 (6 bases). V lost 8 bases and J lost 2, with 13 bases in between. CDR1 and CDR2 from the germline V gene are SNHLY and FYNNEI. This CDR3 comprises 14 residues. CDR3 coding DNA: TGTGCCAGCGCATTGGGGGGATCCAAAAACATTCAGTACTTC. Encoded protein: CASALGGSKNIQYF.

The CDR3: CASSLGTSGRNEQYF. The CDR3 DNA is TGTGCCAGCAGCTTAGGGACTAGCGGTCGGAACGAGCAGTACTTC. This chain uses TRBV7-9 with TRBJ2-7; 10 bases agree with TRBD2. The CDR3 has 15 amino acids. Germline V gives CDR1 SEHNR, CDR2 FQNEAQ (reference sequence). V lost 1 base and J lost 5; bases outside the gene matches: 5.

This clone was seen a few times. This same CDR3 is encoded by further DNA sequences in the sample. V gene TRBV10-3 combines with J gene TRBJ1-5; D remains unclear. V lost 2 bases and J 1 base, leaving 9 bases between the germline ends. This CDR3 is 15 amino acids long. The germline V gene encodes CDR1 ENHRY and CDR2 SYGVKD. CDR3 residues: CAISEGGGSNQPQHF. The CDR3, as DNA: TGTGCCATCAGTGAGGGTGGAGGAAGCAATCAGCCCCAGCATTTT.

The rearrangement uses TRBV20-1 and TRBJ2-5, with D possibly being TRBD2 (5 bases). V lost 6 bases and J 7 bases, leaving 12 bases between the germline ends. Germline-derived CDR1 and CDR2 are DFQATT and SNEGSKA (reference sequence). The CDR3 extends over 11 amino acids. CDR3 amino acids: CSATMGATQYF. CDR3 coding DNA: TGCAGTGCCACCATGGGAGCGACCCAGTACTTC.

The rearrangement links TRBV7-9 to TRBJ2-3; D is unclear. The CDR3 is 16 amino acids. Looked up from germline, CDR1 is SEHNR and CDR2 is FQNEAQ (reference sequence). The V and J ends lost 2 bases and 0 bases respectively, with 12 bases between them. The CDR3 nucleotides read TGTGCCAGCAGCTTATTCGAACTGGGTAGCACAGATACGCAGTATTTT. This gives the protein CASSLFELGSTDTQYF.

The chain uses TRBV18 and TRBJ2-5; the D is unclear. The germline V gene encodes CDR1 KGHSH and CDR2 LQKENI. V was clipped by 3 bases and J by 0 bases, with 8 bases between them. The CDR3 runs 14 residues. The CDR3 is CASSPTLYQETQYF. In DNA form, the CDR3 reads TGTGCCAGCTCACCGACGCTGTACCAAGAGACCCAGTACTTC.

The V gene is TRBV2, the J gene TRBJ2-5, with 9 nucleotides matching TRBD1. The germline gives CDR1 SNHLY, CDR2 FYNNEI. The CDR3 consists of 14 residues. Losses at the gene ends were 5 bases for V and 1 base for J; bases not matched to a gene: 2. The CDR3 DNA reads TGTGCCAGCAGTATGGACAGGGGCCAAGAGACCCAGTACTTC. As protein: CASSMDRGQETQYF.

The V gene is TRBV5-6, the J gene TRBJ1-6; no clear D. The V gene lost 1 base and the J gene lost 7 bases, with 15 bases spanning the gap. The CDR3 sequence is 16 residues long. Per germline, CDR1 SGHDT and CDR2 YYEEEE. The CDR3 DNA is TGTGCCAGCAGCTTGATTGGCCGATTTATGAATTCACCCCTCCACTTT. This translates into CASSLIGRFMNSPLHF.

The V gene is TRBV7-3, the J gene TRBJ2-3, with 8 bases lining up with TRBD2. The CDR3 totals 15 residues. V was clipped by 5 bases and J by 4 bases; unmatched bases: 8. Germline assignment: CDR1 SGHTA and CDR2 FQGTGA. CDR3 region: CASSTGGYTPDTQYF. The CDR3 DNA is TGTGCCAGCAGCACGGGAGGGTACACCCCAGATACGCAGTATTTT. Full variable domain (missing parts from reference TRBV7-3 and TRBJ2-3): GAGVSQTPSNKVTEKGKYVELRCDPISGHTALYWYRQSLGQGPEFLIYFQGTGAADDSGLPNDRFFAVRPEGSVSTLKIQRTERGDSAVYLCASSTGGYTPDTQYFGPGTRLTVL.

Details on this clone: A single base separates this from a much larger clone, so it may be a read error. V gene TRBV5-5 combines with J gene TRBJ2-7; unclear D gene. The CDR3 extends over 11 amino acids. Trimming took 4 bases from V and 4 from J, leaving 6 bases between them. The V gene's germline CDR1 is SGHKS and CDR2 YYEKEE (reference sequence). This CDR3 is CASSPAYEQYF. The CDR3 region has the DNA TGTGCCAGCAGCCCCGCTTACGAGCAGTACTTC.

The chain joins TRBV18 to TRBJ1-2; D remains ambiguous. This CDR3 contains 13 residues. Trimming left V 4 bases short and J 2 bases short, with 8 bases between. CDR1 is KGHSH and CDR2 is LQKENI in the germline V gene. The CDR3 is CASSHDKNYGYTF. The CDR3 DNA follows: TGTGCCAGCTCACACGACAAAAACTATGGCTACACCTTC.

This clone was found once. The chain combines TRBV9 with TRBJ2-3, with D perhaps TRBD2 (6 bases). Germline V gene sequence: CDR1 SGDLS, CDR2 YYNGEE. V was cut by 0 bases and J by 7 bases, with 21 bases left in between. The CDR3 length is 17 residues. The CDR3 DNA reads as TGTGCCAGCAGCGTAGCCCAGGGACTGGGCGGGTCTCATACGCAGTATTTT. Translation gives CASSVAQGLGGSHTQYF. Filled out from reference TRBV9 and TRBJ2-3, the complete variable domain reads DSGVTQTPKHLITATGQRVTLRCSPRSGDLSVYWYQQSLDQGLQFLIQYYNGEERAKGNILERFSAQQFPDLHSELNLSSLELGDSALYFCASSVAQGLGGSHTQYFGPGTRLTVL.

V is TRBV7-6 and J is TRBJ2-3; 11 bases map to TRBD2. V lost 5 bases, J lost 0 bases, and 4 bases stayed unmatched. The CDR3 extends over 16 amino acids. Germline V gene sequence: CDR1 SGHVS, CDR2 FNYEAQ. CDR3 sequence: CASSPLAGGSTDTQYF. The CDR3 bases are TGTGCCAGCAGCCCTCTAGCGGGAGGTAGCACAGATACGCAGTATTTT.

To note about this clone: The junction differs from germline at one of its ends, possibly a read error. This CDR3 is CASRGSANYGYAF. In DNA form, the CDR3 reads TGTGCCAGCAGAGGCTCCGCGAACTATGGCTACGCCTTC. The V and J genes are TRBV6-5 and TRBJ1-2; D is unclear. The germline CDR1 and CDR2 sequences are MNHEY and SVGAGI. The CDR3 sequence is 13 residues long.

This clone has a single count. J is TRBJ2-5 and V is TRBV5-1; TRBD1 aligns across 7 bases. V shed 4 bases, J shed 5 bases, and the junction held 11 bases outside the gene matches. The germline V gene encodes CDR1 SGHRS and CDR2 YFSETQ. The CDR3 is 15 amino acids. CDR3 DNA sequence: TGCGCCAGCAGCAGGGGGACAGAAGGTATGGAGACCCAGTACTTC. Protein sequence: CASSRGTEGMETQYF. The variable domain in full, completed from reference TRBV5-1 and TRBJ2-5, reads KAGVTQTPRYLIKTRGQQVTLSCSPISGHRSVSWYQQTPGQGLQFLFEYFSETQRNKGNFPGRFSGRQFSNSRSEMNVSTLELGDSALYLCASSRGTEGMETQYFGPGTRLLVL.

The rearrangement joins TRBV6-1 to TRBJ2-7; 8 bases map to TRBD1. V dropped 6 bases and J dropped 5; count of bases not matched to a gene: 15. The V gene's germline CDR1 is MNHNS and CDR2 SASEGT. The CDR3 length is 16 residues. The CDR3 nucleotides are TGTGCCAGCAGGGAAAGAGGACCAGGGGGCTACCACGAGCAGTACTTC. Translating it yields CASRERGPGGYHEQYF.

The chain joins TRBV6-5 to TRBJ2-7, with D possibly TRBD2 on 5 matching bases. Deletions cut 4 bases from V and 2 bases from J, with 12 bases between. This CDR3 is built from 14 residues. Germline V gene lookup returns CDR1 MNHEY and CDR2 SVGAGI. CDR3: CASSFRTGTYEQYF. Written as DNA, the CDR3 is TGTGCCAGCAGTTTCCGGACGGGGACCTACGAGCAGTACTTC.

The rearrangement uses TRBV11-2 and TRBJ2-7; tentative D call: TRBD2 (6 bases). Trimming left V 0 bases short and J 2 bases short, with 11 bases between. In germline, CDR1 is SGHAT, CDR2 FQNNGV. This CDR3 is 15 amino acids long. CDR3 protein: CASSLDLGGAYEQYF. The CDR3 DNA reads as TGTGCCAGCAGCTTAGATTTGGGGGGAGCCTACGAGCAGTACTTC.

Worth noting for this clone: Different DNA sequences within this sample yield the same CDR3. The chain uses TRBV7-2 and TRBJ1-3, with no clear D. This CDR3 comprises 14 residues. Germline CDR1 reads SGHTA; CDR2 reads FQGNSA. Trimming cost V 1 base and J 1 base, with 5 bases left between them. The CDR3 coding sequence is TGTGCCAGCAGCTTAGTGTTTTCTGGAAACACCATATATTTT. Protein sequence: CASSLVFSGNTIYF.

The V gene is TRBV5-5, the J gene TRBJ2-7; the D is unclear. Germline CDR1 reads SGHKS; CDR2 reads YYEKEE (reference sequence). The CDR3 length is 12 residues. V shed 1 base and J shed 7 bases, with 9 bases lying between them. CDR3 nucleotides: TGTGCCAGCAGCTTGAAGGGTGTTGAGCAGTACTTC. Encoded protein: CASSLKGVEQYF.

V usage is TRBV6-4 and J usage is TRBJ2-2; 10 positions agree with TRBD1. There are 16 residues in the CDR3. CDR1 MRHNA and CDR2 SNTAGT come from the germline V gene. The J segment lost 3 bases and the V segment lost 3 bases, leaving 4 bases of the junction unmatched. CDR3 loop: CASSEGGQGYTGELFF. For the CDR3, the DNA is TGTGCCAGCAGTGAAGGGGGACAGGGGTACACCGGGGAGCTGTTTTTT.